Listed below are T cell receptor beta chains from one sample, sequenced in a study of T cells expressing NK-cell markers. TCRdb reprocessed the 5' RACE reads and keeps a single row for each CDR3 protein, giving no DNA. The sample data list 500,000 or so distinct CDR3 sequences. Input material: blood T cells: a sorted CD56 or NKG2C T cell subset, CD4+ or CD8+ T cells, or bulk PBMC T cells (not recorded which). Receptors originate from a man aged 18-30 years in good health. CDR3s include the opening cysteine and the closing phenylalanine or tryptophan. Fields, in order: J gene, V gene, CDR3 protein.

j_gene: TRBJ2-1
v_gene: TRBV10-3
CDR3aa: CAIRETSGNEQFF

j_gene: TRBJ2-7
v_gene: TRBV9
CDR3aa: CASSPRSVTGDEQYF

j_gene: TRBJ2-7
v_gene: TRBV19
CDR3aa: CASSYRDRGFYEQYF

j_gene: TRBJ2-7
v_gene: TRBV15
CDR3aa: CATSRRDPNYEQYF

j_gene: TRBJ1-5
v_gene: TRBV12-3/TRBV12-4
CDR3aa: CASSFAGGVQPQHF

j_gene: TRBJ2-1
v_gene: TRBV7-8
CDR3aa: CASSLTTGTSVLNEQFF

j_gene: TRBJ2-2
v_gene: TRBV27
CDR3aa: CASRVGNTGELFF

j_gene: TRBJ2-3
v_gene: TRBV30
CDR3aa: CAWSGMGFSDTQYF

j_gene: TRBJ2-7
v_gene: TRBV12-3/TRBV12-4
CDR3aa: CASSSTGGGQYF

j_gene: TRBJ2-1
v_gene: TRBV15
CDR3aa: CATSRSGRNRYNEQFF

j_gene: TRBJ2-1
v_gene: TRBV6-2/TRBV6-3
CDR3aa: CASSQPGIYNEQFF

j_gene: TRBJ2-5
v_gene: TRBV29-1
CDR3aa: CSVADRQQETQYF

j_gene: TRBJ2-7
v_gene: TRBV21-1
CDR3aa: CASSPNRELNSYEQYF

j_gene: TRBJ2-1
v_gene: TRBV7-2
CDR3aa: CASSLLGSRYEQFF

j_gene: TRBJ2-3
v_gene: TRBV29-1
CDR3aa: CSVVAGFTDTQYF

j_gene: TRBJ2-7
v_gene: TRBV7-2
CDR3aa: CASSSTSGSSVYEQYF

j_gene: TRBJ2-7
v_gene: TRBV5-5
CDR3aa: CASSLVGQQYEQYF

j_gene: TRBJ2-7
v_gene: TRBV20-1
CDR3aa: CSARPHTAGVGSRGEQYF

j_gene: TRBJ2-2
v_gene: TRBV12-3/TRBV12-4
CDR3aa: CASGGTSGLRTGELFF

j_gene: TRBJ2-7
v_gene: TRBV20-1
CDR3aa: CSATRASGAEQYF

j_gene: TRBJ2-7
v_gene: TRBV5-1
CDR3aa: CASSLSYSYEQYF

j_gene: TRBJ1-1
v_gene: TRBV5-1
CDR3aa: CASSIGRDSAEAFF